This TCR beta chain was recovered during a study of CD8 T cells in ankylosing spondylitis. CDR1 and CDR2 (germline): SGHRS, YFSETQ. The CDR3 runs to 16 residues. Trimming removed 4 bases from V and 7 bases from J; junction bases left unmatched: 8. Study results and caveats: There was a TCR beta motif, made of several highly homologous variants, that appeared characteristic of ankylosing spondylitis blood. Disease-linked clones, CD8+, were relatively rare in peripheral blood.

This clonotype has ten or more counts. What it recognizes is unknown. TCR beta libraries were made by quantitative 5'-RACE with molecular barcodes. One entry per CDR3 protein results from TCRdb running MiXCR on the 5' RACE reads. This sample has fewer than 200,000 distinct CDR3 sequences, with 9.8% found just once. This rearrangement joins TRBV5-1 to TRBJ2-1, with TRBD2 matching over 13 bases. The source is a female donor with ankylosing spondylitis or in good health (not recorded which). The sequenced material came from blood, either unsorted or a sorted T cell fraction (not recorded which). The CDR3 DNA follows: TGCGCCAGCAGCCCCCCGGGACTAGCGGGGAGGAATGAGCAGTTCTTC. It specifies CASSPPGLAGRNEQFF.